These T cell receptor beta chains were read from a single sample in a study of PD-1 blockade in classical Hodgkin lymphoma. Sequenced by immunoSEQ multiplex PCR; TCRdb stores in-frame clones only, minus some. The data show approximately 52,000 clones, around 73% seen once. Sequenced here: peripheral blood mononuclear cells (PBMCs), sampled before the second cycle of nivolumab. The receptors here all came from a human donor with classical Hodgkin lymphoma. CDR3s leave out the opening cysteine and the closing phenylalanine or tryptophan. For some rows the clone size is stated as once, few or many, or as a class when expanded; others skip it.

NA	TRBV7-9	ASSSSRLAGGPLEQY
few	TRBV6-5	ASSWGSEQY
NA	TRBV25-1	ASSERGSPQETQY
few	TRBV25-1	ASSVAGGGGYT
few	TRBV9	ASSVAPLYEQY
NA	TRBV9	ASSAPRDRSANTGELF
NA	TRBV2	ASSGEKLF
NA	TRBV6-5	AISEQGVPYEQY
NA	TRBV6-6	ASSYAGEQPQH
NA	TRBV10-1	ASSDGSEAF
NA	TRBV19	ASSMGQGNEKLF
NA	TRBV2	ASSDGKGLYSNQPQH
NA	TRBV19	ASTKPGQAYTGELF
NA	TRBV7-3	ASSPTGRAVNEQF
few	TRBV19	ASRDRPTSTDTQY
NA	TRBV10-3	AISEVGRGNEQY
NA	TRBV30	AWSRTSGSYEQY
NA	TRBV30	ASTYRGYEQY
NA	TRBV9	ASSQTILAGVEQY
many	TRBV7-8	ASSPTPGAEKLF
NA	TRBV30	AWSIPRGDDEKLF
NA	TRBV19	ATRTRGNQPQH
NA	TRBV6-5	ASFWGGNTEAF
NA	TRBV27	ASSLSGYREKLF
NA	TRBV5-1	ASSLVGSSYNEQF
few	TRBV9	ASSLLRDAANTGELF
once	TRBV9	ASSVEPEPPRTDTQY
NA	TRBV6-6	ASSYSKIVAEAF
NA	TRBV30	AWSLTGGGVNEKLF
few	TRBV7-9	ASSSDSTGELF
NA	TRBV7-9	ASSFSETQY
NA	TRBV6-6	ASSRNEQF
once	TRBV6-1	ASSPRTGFNYGYT
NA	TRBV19	ASSMPRDRPYGYT
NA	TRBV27	ASNLGTSGTYEQY
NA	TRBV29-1	SVEDLYRRDMNTEAF
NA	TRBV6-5	ASSYSTGGNQPQH
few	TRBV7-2	ASSLKGQGYYEQY
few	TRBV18	ASSPLPSAHMNTEAF
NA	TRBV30	AWTSGSEQF